Each of the 7 T cell receptor beta chains below was sequenced from the same sample in a study of shared clonotypes between healthy human individuals. Generated by immunoSEQ multiplex PCR, the TCRdb table keeps only in-frame clones and is missing some. The table records over a million clones, roughly 70% of them present only once. The specimen sequenced was memory CD4+ T cells sorted from blood. As to subset: CD45RA-negative fraction. These receptors were obtained from a man between 18 and 35 years old in good health.

For this clone: The sample contains more than one DNA sequence encoding this CDR3. The rearrangement uses TRBV19 and TRBJ2-7, with 9 bases aligning to TRBD1. The germline V gene has CDR1 LNHDA and CDR2 SQIVND (reference sequence). The CDR3 contains 15 residues. Trimming cost V 1 base and J 1 base; bases outside gene matches: 2. CDR3 sequence (DNA): TGTGCCAGTAGTATAGGAGGACAGGGGTCCTACGAGCAGTACTTC. It specifies CASSIGGQGSYEQYF.

The chain links TRBV7-2 to TRBJ1-1, with D tentatively TRBD1 (5 bases). V was cut by 5 bases and J by 4 bases, with 8 bases left in between. The CDR3 length is 12 residues. CDR1 and CDR2 (germline): SGHTA, FQGNSA. CDR3 sequence reads: CASSQGPTEAFF. Here the CDR3 DNA reads TGTGCCAGCAGCCAGGGCCCCACTGAAGCTTTCTTT.

The chain carries TRBV7-2 and TRBJ2-7, with 8 bases identical to TRBD2. V trimming: 5 bases; J trimming: 5 bases; junction bases outside the gene matches: 11. There are 15 residues in the CDR3. The germline CDR1 and CDR2 sequences are SGHTA and FQGNSA. The CDR3 bases are TGTGCCAGCAGCCGGACTAGCAGCCCCTTGGACGAGCAGTACTTC. The encoded protein is CASSRTSSPLDEQYF.

The chain joins TRBV5-6 to TRBJ1-6; TRBD1 agrees at 8 bases. This CDR3 region has 16 residues. The trim removed 4 bases at V and 7 bases at J, leaving 10 bases unmatched. CDR1 and CDR2 from the germline V gene are SGHDT and YYEEEE. CDR3 bases: TGTGCCAGCAGCCGTCGACAGGACAGGGCCAATTCACCCCTCCACTTT. As protein: CASSRRQDRANSPLHF.

The chain combines TRBV5-1 with TRBJ2-6, with 12 positions matching TRBD1. Germline V gene lookup returns CDR1 SGHRS and CDR2 YFSETQ. Germline trimming cut 7 bases from V and 12 bases from J; bases unmatched to any gene: 8. There are 14 residues in the CDR3. CDR3 in amino acids: CASYSGTGGSVLTF. The CDR3 DNA reads TGCGCCAGCTACTCCGGGACAGGGGGCAGCGTCCTGACTTTC.

This clone was counted once. This chain links TRBV7-9 with TRBJ2-4; no reliable D call. V gave up 2 bases and J gave up 0 bases, with 11 bases separating them. Germline V gene data show CDR1 as SEHNR and CDR2 as FQNEAQ (reference sequence). This CDR3 spans 16 amino acids. The CDR3 bases are TGTGCCAGCAGCTTAAGCTCCCCTAAAGCCAAAAACATTCAGTACTTC. Protein sequence: CASSLSSPKAKNIQYF.

The J gene is TRBJ2-5, the V gene TRBV7-9; the D is unclear. Germline V gives CDR1 SEHNR, CDR2 FQNEAQ (reference sequence). There are 12 residues in the CDR3. The germline V and J ends were trimmed by 8 bases and 1 base, with 8 bases remaining between them. Written as DNA, the CDR3 is TGTGCCAGCGCGACCCCCCAAGAGACCCAGTACTTC. It codes for CASATPQETQYF.